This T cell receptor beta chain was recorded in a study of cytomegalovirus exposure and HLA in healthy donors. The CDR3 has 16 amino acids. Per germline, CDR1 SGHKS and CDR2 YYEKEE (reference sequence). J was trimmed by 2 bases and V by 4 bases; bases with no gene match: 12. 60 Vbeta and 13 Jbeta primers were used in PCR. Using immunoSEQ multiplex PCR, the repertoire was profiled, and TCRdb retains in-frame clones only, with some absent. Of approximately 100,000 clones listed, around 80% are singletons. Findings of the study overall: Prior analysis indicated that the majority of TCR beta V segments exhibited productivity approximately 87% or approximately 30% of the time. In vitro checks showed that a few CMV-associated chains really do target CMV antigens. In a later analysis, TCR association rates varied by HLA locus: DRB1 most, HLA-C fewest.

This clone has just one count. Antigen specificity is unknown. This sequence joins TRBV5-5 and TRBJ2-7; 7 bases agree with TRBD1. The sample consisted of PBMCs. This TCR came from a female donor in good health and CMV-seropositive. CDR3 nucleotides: TGTGCCAGCAGCCTTACTCCCGGGACAGTAGCCTACGAGCAGTACTTC. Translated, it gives CASSLTPGTVAYEQYF.